The 5 T cell receptor beta chains listed next were all sequenced from one sample in a study of Tregs in tolerant kidney transplant recipients. Profiled with immunoSEQ multiplex PCR; TCRdb holds only in-frame clones, not every one. Of more than 75,000 clones in the sample, 93% were seen once. The source material was CD4+ T cells from blood, sampled before the transplant. The receptors originated from a human donor who received a combined kidney and bone marrow transplant.

This sequence joins TRBV13 and TRBJ2-3; D gene unclear. The CDR3 has 15 amino acids. V was clipped by 5 bases and J by 2 bases, with 14 bases between them. Germline CDR1 PRHDT, CDR2 FYEKMQ (reference sequence). The CDR3: CASSPHAAATDTQYF. In DNA, the CDR3 is TGTGCCAGCAGCCCCCACGCGGCCGCCACAGATACGCAGTATTTT. Filled out from reference TRBV13 and TRBJ2-3, the complete variable domain reads AAGVIQSPRHLIKEKRETATLKCYPIPRHDTVYWYQQGPGQDPQFLISFYEKMQSDKGSIPDRFSAQQFSDYHSELNMSSLELGDSALYFCASSPHAAATDTQYFGPGTRLTVL.

The rearrangement links TRBV11-1 to TRBJ1-3; no firm D call. V was cut by 4 bases and J by 4 bases, with 8 bases left in between. This CDR3 comprises 13 residues. CDR1 is SGHAT, CDR2 FQDESV, per germline (reference sequence). The CDR3 DNA reads TGTGCCAGCAGCTCCAGGAGGGGAAACACCATATATTTT. It codes for CASSSRRGNTIYF.

The rearrangement links TRBV7-6 to TRBJ2-2; a weak D match, TRBD1 (6 bases). This CDR3 comprises 15 residues. The germline V gene encodes CDR1 SGHVS and CDR2 FNYEAQ. V gave up 6 bases and J gave up 5 bases, with 16 bases separating them. Written as DNA, the CDR3 is TGTGCCAGCAGTTCCGTCAGGGGTAATACCGGGGAGCTGTTTTTT. Its translation is CASSSVRGNTGELFF.

CDR3 in amino acids: CAISVGEVGTEAFF. In DNA form, the CDR3 reads TGTGCCATCAGTGTTGGGGAGGTAGGTACTGAAGCTTTCTTT. This chain connects TRBV10-3 to TRBJ1-1; D ambiguous. CDR1 and CDR2 (germline): ENHRY, SYGVKD. CDR3 size: 14 residues. The ends were cut back, 4 bases at V and 5 bases at J, with 14 bases in the middle.

The chain is built from TRBV6-5 and TRBJ1-2; possibly TRBD1 for D (6 bases). CDR1 and CDR2 (germline): MNHEY, SVGAGI. V was trimmed by 0 bases and J by 8 bases, leaving 13 bases between them. The CDR3 contains 14 residues. The CDR3 coding sequence is TGTGCCAGCAGTTACTCGTTAACAGGGTTGGGCTACACCTTC. Protein product: CASSYSLTGLGYTF.